Below, 21 T cell receptor beta chains from the same sample are listed, as sequenced in a study of blood T cell repertoires in COVID-19. Repertoires were generated with immunoSEQ multiplex PCR, while TCRdb's copy carries only in-frame clones and drops some. This table has 250,000 to 350,000 clones, 80% to 90% appearing once. Sample: peripheral blood. These receptor sequences come from a woman between 50 and 59 years old who had recovered from COVID-19.

This clone was picked up a small number of times. This rearrangement joins TRBV12-3 or TRBV12-4 to TRBJ1-1; D remains unclear. V gave up 5 bases and J gave up 7 bases, with 8 bases separating them. CDR3 size: 11 residues. CDR3 protein: CASSPGGEAFF. The CDR3 DNA sequence: TGTGCCAGCAGTCCCGGAGGTGAAGCTTTCTTT.

This rearrangement joins TRBV15 to TRBJ1-1; D unresolved. Germline V gives CDR1 LNHNV, CDR2 YYDKDF (reference sequence). V lost 6 bases to trimming and J lost 1 base, with 15 bases between them. The CDR3 covers 15 residues. CDR3 sequence reads: CATSIDLRGNTEAFF. CDR3 nucleotides: TGTGCCACCAGTATCGATCTTCGGGGGAACACTGAAGCTTTCTTT.

The V and J genes are TRBV29-1 and TRBJ1-3; D not resolved. This CDR3 has 13 residues. Germline V gives CDR1 SQVTM, CDR2 ANQGSEA. V was pared by 7 bases and J by 3 bases, with 13 bases between. The chain's CDR3 is CSASGLSGNTIYF. The CDR3 nucleotides read TGCAGCGCTTCAGGCTTGAGTGGAAACACCATATATTTT. Supplemented by reference TRBV29-1 and TRBJ1-3, the full variable domain reads SAVISQKPSRDICQRGTSLTIQCQVDSQVTMMFWYRQQPGQSLTLIATANQGSEATYESGFVIDKFPISRPNLTFSTLTVSNMSPEDSSIYLCSASGLSGNTIYFGEGSWLTVV.

The chain links TRBV19 to TRBJ1-1; 8 nucleotides align to TRBD1. The CDR3 loop spans 13 amino acids. V was pared by 6 bases and J by 3 bases, with 3 bases of the junction left unmatched. Germline values: CDR1 LNHDA, CDR2 SQIVND (reference sequence). DNA for the CDR3: TGTGCCAGTAGCGACAGGGGAGACACTGAAGCTTTCTTT. The encoded protein is CASSDRGDTEAFF. Full variable domain (missing parts from reference TRBV19 and TRBJ1-1): DGGITQSPKYLFRKEGQNVTLSCEQNLNHDAMYWYRQDPGQGLRLIYYSQIVNDFQKGDIAEGYSVSREKKESFPLTVTSAQKNPTAFYLCASSDRGDTEAFFGQGTRLTVV.

This clone was found once. The V gene is TRBV18, the J gene TRBJ1-2; 7 nucleotides match TRBD1. Germline V gene sequence: CDR1 KGHSH, CDR2 LQKENI. With V trimmed by 0 bases and J by 8 bases, 6 bases remained unmatched. The CDR3 extends over 14 amino acids. Here the CDR3 reads CASSPPEGARGYTF. CDR3 nucleotide sequence: TGTGCCAGCTCACCACCGGAGGGGGCGCGAGGCTACACCTTC. Drawing the rest from reference TRBV18 and TRBJ1-2, the complete variable domain is NAGVMQNPRHLVRRRGQEARLRCSPMKGHSHVYWYRQLPEEGLKFMVYLQKENIIDESGMPKERFSAEFPKEGPSILRIQQVVRGDSAAYFCASSPPEGARGYTFGSGTRLTVV.

For this clone: The sample contains more than one DNA sequence encoding this CDR3. The chain joins TRBV5-4 to TRBJ1-4; 12 nucleotides align to TRBD1. With V trimmed by 3 bases and J by 7 bases, 1 base remained unmatched. Germline lookup yields CDR1 SGHNT and CDR2 YYREEE (reference sequence). The CDR3 consists of 14 residues. The CDR3 reads CASSWDRGPEKLFF. In DNA form, the CDR3 reads TGTGCCAGCAGCTGGGACAGGGGGCCTGAAAAACTGTTTTTT.

The chain couples TRBV6-5 to TRBJ2-7, with 9 bases identical to TRBD1. The CDR3 covers 11 residues. Germline V gene sequence: CDR1 MNHEY, CDR2 SVGAGI. V gave up 6 bases and J gave up 10 bases; unmatched junction bases: 4. Here the CDR3 DNA reads TGTGCCAGCAGGGACAGGGGCCAACAGTACTTC. Protein: CASRDRGQQYF.

This rearrangement joins TRBV25-1 to TRBJ2-7; D possibly corresponds to TRBD1 (6 bases). The CDR3 covers 13 residues. Germline CDR1 and CDR2: MGHDK and SYGVNS. V was trimmed by 8 bases and J by 4 bases, leaving 15 bases between them. The CDR3 DNA reads TGTGCCAGCGCGGACAGATTACTTTACGAGCAGTACTTC. It is translated as CASADRLLYEQYF.

CDR3 in amino acids: CASSPTGYGYTF. In nucleotides, the CDR3 is TGTGCCAGCAGCCCTACAGGGTATGGCTACACCTTC. This chain connects TRBV7-8 to TRBJ1-2; TRBD1 might be the D (6 bases). V lost 5 bases, J lost 5 bases, and 9 bases lay in between. CDR1 is SGHVS, CDR2 FQNEAQ, per germline. The CDR3 is 12 amino acids.

The chain joins TRBV4-3 to TRBJ2-3; the match to TRBD2 covers 8 bases. CDR1 is LGHNA, CDR2 YSLEER, per germline. CDR3 length: 17 amino acids. The V gene end was trimmed by 3 bases and the J gene end by 4 bases; junction bases not matched to a gene: 12. The CDR3 DNA is TGCGCCAGCAGCCAGACCCTGGGACTAGGGGACGCAGATACGCAGTATTTT. Its protein product is CASSQTLGLGDADTQYF.

The rearrangement uses TRBV19 and TRBJ1-1; D possibly corresponds to TRBD1 (5 bases). V shed 4 bases and J shed 2 bases, with 11 bases lying between them. The V gene's germline CDR1 is LNHDA and CDR2 SQIVND (reference sequence). The CDR3 is 14 residues long. This CDR3 is CASSTGLLNTEAFF. In nucleotides, the CDR3 is TGTGCCAGTAGTACGGGACTGCTTAACACTGAAGCTTTCTTT.

This clone turned up a few times. The genes are TRBV7-9 and TRBJ2-5, with a possible D match to TRBD2 (6 bases). V lost 5 bases, J lost 1 base, and 11 bases lay in between. The length of the CDR3 is 14 residues. Germline CDR1 SEHNR, CDR2 FQNEAQ (reference sequence). The CDR3 protein is CASSPPGVQETQYF. The DNA of the CDR3 is TGTGCCAGCAGCCCTCCGGGGGTCCAAGAGACCCAGTACTTC.

V gene TRBV28 combines with J gene TRBJ1-3; possibly TRBD1 for D (6 bases). The CDR3 has 14 residues. The germline V and J ends were trimmed by 1 base and 2 bases, with 6 bases remaining between them. Germline V lookup: CDR1 MDHEN, CDR2 SYDVKM. The CDR3 here is CASSLYRAGNTIYF. The CDR3 coding sequence is TGTGCCAGCAGTTTATACAGGGCTGGAAACACCATATATTTT.

The gene calls are TRBV24-1 and TRBJ2-7; possible D gene TRBD1, 6 bases. CDR1 and CDR2 (germline): KGHDR, SFDVKD. This CDR3 contains 15 residues. The ends were cut back, 3 bases at V and 1 base at J, with 12 bases in the middle. The CDR3 nucleotides read TGTGCCACCAGTGATACCAGACAGGATTCCTACGAGCAGTACTTC. This encodes CATSDTRQDSYEQYF.

V usage is TRBV5-1 and J usage is TRBJ1-6; D not certain. Germline values: CDR1 SGHRS, CDR2 YFSETQ. V was shortened by 0 bases and J by 7 bases, with 11 bases between the two germline ends. The CDR3 has 15 residues. CDR3 in amino acids: CASSLERSENSPLHF. The CDR3 coding sequence is TGCGCCAGCAGCTTGGAACGCTCGGAGAATTCACCCCTCCACTTT.

V and J are TRBV6-4 and TRBJ2-1, with D possibly matching TRBD1 (6 bases). Trimming removed 4 bases at V and 13 bases at J, with 17 bases between. CDR1 is MRHNA, CDR2 SNTAGT, per germline. The CDR3 has 13 residues. CDR3 protein: CASSAQGNGDQFF. As DNA, the CDR3 is TGTGCCAGCAGTGCCCAGGGGAATGGAGATCAGTTCTTC.

The V and J genes are TRBV15 and TRBJ1-5, with D perhaps matching TRBD1 (5 bases). The CDR3 is made up of 17 amino acids. The V end lost 0 bases, the J end lost 3 bases, and 15 bases lay between the germline ends. CDR1 LNHNV and CDR2 YYDKDF come from the germline V gene (reference sequence). CDR3 in DNA: TGTGCCACCAGCAGAGAACCAGGGTTGCGTTCCAATCAGCCCCAGCATTTT. Encoded protein: CATSREPGLRSNQPQHF.

This sequence joins TRBV24-1 and TRBJ1-5, with a weak D call TRBD1 (6 bases). CDR3 length: 13 amino acids. Germline-derived CDR1 and CDR2 are KGHDR and SFDVKD. Trimming left V 5 bases short and J 9 bases short, with 13 bases between. This chain's CDR3 is CATSATGLPPQHF. CDR3 nucleotide sequence: TGTGCCACCAGTGCGACAGGCCTACCGCCCCAGCATTTT.

V gene TRBV6-6 combines with J gene TRBJ1-1, with a tentative D call TRBD1 (5 bases). V lost 6 bases and J 4 bases, leaving 18 bases between the germline ends. The CDR3 has 15 amino acids. CDR1 is MNHNY and CDR2 is SVGAGI in the germline V gene (reference sequence). In DNA form, the CDR3 reads TGTGCCAGCAGCCCCGTCGGAGGGAGGGGCACTGAAGCTTTCTTT. Protein product: CASSPVGGRGTEAFF.

The rearrangement links TRBV2 to TRBJ1-3, with 10 bases fitting TRBD1. From germline, CDR1 is SNHLY and CDR2 FYNNEI. The length of the CDR3 is 16 residues. Trimming at V came to 2 bases and at J to 4 bases, leaving 5 bases not matched to a gene. CDR3 sequence (DNA): TGTGCCAGCAGTGAAAGGGGACAGGGGAACGGAAACACCATATATTTT. This gives the protein CASSERGQGNGNTIYF.

The chain joins TRBV3-1 (or the pseudogene TRBV3-2) to TRBJ2-7; D remains ambiguous. V shed 4 bases and J shed 0 bases, with 10 bases lying between them. The CDR3 consists of 14 residues. Per germline, CDR1 LGHDT and CDR2 YNNKEL (reference sequence). CDR3 protein: CASSPTLSSYEQYF. For the CDR3, the DNA is TGTGCCAGCAGCCCTACCTTGAGCTCCTACGAGCAGTACTTC.